The clone carrying this T cell receptor (beta chain) was seen only once. The method was immunoSEQ multiplex PCR; TCRdb's version includes in-frame clones alone and lacks a portion of them. The data contain roughly 20,000 clones, about 80% of them singletons. This entry belongs to a study of OX40 agonist ivuxolimab in advanced cancers. Germline V gene lookup returns CDR1 SNHLY and CDR2 FYNNEI. V was cut by 1 base and J by 0 bases, with 10 bases left in between. The CDR3 has 15 residues. The source is an adult with an advanced solid tumor such as melanoma, head and neck, liver or kidney cancer. V and J are TRBV2 and TRBJ2-7; tentatively, D is TRBD1 (6 bases). The sequencing here drew on CD4+ or CD8+ T cells sorted from blood, taken in a trial of the OX40 agonist ivuxolimab. CDR3 coding DNA: TGTGCCAGCAGTGAAGTACAGGGAAGCTCCTACGAGCAGTACTTC. Protein: CASSEVQGSSYEQYF.